The 32 T cell receptor beta chains given below trace back to one sample, sequenced in a study of blood T cell repertoires in COVID-19. TCRdb keeps only in-frame clones here, not all; method: immunoSEQ multiplex PCR. The profile shows 60,000 or so clones, about 74% of them singletons. Sequenced material: peripheral blood. The source of these receptors is a woman aged 80 or older with acute or convalescent COVID-19.

The chain joins TRBV7-3 to TRBJ2-5; possible D gene TRBD1, 5 bases. This CDR3 region has 15 residues. CDR1 is SGHTA, CDR2 FQGTGA, per germline. Trimming removed 5 bases at V and 5 bases at J, with 18 bases between. CDR3 sequence: CASSPLGAIGETQYF. Here the CDR3 DNA reads TGTGCCAGCAGCCCCCTTGGGGCGATCGGGGAGACCCAGTACTTC.

The genes are TRBV28 and TRBJ1-2, with 10 bases aligning to TRBD1. The CDR3 has 15 residues. J gave up 6 bases and V 5 bases, and 9 bases lay outside the gene matches. Germline lookup yields CDR1 MDHEN and CDR2 SYDVKM. CDR3: CASSTGQGGWDGYTF. The CDR3 DNA reads as TGTGCCAGCAGTACAGGACAGGGGGGATGGGATGGCTACACCTTC.

The J gene is TRBJ2-1, the V gene TRBV14; TRBD1 agrees at 9 bases. The CDR3 sequence is 15 residues long. The V gene's germline CDR1 is SGHDN and CDR2 FVKESK. J lost 2 bases, V lost 8 bases, and 7 bases had no gene match. CDR3 sequence (DNA): TGTGCCAGCGCGCAACAGGGGGCTACCTACAATGAGCAGTTCTTC. Translated: CASAQQGATYNEQFF.

This chain uses TRBV19 with TRBJ2-5; a weak D match, TRBD1 (5 bases). The CDR3 is 14 residues long. V lost 4 bases to trimming and J lost 3 bases, with 12 bases between them. Germline CDR1 LNHDA, CDR2 SQIVND (reference sequence). The CDR3 region is CASSNFQGKETQYF. The CDR3 coding sequence is TGTGCCAGTAGTAATTTCCAGGGTAAAGAGACCCAGTACTTC.

J is TRBJ2-1 and V is TRBV2, with 7 bases lining up with TRBD2. The V gene end was trimmed by 7 bases and the J gene end by 3 bases; junction bases not matched to a gene: 6. Germline V CDR1 and CDR2: SNHLY, FYNNEI. This CDR3 spans 14 amino acids. The CDR3 DNA sequence: TGTGCCAGCAAGGGTCTAGCGGACTACAATGAGCAGTTCTTC. Its translation: CASKGLADYNEQFF.

V and J are TRBV19 and TRBJ1-5, with 7 bases lining up with TRBD1. Germline V gene lookup returns CDR1 LNHDA and CDR2 SQIVND (reference sequence). V trimming: 3 bases; J trimming: 0 bases; junction bases outside the gene matches: 5. The CDR3 loop spans 16 amino acids. Written as DNA, the CDR3 is TGTGCCAGTAGTATCGGGACAGCTTATAGCAATCAGCCCCAGCATTTT. It specifies CASSIGTAYSNQPQHF.

The chain carries TRBV30 and TRBJ1-1, with a possible D match to TRBD1 (5 bases). CDR1 is GTSNPN and CDR2 is SVGIG in the germline V gene (reference sequence). This CDR3 is built from 13 residues. V was trimmed by 4 bases and J by 5 bases, leaving 14 bases between them. The CDR3 nucleotides read TGTGCCTGGACCCCAGGGCTACGGACTGAAGCTTTCTTT. Protein product: CAWTPGLRTEAFF.

The chain uses TRBV5-1 and TRBJ2-7; 8 positions agree with TRBD1. The V gene end was trimmed by 4 bases and the J gene end by 6 bases; junction bases not matched to a gene: 9. The germline V gene has CDR1 SGHRS and CDR2 YFSETQ. The CDR3 consists of 14 residues. CDR3 DNA: TGCGCCAGCAGCCCCTTGGACAGGGCGGGCGAGCAGTACTTC. It codes for CASSPLDRAGEQYF.

V and J are TRBV28 and TRBJ1-4; 11 bases are shared with TRBD1. Trimming took 4 bases from V and 7 from J; bases not matched to a gene: 2. CDR1 is MDHEN and CDR2 is SYDVKM in the germline V gene. This CDR3 has 14 amino acids. The chain's CDR3 is CASSWDRGSEKLFF. The CDR3 coding sequence is TGTGCCAGCAGTTGGGACAGGGGGAGTGAAAAACTGTTTTTT.

The chain employs TRBV27 and TRBJ2-4, with TRBD2 identical over 11 bases. The V segment lost 2 bases and the J segment 1 base; nucleotides outside the gene matches: 1. The CDR3 totals 16 residues. The V gene's germline CDR1 is MNHEY and CDR2 SMNVEV (reference sequence). For the CDR3, the DNA is TGTGCCAGCAGTTTAGGACTAGCGGGCGCCAAAAACATTCAGTACTTC. Its translation is CASSLGLAGAKNIQYF.

There are a few counts of this clone. The J gene is TRBJ1-1, the V gene TRBV28; a weak D match, TRBD1 (5 bases). The V gene lost 8 bases and the J gene lost 1 base, with 20 bases spanning the gap. The CDR3 extends over 16 amino acids. CDR1 MDHEN and CDR2 SYDVKM come from the germline V gene. The CDR3 DNA reads as TGTGCCAGCCTCTTAACAGGTTTTGATGAGAACACTGAAGCTTTCTTT. It translates to CASLLTGFDENTEAFF.

V is TRBV2 and J is TRBJ2-7; TRBD2 is a possible D gene (7 bases). V lost 1 base to trimming and J lost 2 bases, with 9 bases between them. Per germline, CDR1 SNHLY and CDR2 FYNNEI. CDR3 length equals 14 residues. The CDR3 bases are TGTGCCAGCAGTGAAGGGGGGGGGCCCTACGAGCAGTACTTC. Translated, it gives CASSEGGGPYEQYF.

The J gene is TRBJ2-1, the V gene TRBV10-3; D possibly corresponds to TRBD2 (5 bases). Germline V gene sequence: CDR1 ENHRY, CDR2 SYGVKD. The CDR3 totals 15 residues. V was pared by 10 bases and J by 0 bases, with 16 bases between. The CDR3 DNA follows: TGTGCCACAAGAGCCTTAGCGACCTCCTACAATGAGCAGTTCTTC. This gives the protein CATRALATSYNEQFF.

The chain couples TRBV15 to TRBJ2-1; D unclear. The CDR3 extends over 13 amino acids. CDR1 is LNHNV, CDR2 YYDKDF, per germline (reference sequence). V gave up 1 base and J gave up 5 bases, with 6 bases separating them. CDR3 in DNA: TGTGCCACCAGCAGAGGGGCTGACAATGAGCAGTTCTTC. Amino acid sequence: CATSRGADNEQFF.

The CDR3 DNA follows: TGCGCCAGCAGCTTGGGAGGGATGGATGGCTACACCTTC. It encodes CASSLGGMDGYTF. This sequence joins TRBV5-1 and TRBJ1-2; unclear D gene. Germline V CDR1 and CDR2: SGHRS, YFSETQ. V was shortened by 0 bases and J by 6 bases, with 9 bases between the two germline ends. The CDR3 is 13 residues long. Full variable domain (outside the CDR3, taken from reference TRBV5-1 and TRBJ1-2): KAGVTQTPRYLIKTRGQQVTLSCSPISGHRSVSWYQQTPGQGLQFLFEYFSETQRNKGNFPGRFSGRQFSNSRSEMNVSTLELGDSALYLCASSLGGMDGYTFGSGTRLTVV.

The CDR3 reads CASSLEAGVGNTEAFF. CDR3 DNA sequence: TGCGCCAGCAGCTTGGAGGCAGGGGTAGGGAACACTGAAGCTTTCTTT. This rearrangement joins TRBV5-1 to TRBJ1-1; possible D gene TRBD1, 6 bases. CDR1 SGHRS and CDR2 YFSETQ come from the germline V gene. This CDR3 is built from 16 residues. V was trimmed by 0 bases and J by 1 base, leaving 13 bases between them.

This clone was counted a single time. The CDR3 loop reads CASSPNTGNSPLHF. In DNA, the CDR3 is TGTGCCAGCAGCCCGAACACGGGGAATTCACCCCTCCACTTT. This chain links TRBV11-2 with TRBJ1-6, with D hard to call. V was shortened by 5 bases and J by 7 bases, with 12 bases between the two germline ends. There are 14 residues in the CDR3. The germline V gene has CDR1 SGHAT and CDR2 FQNNGV.

This chain connects TRBV27 to TRBJ2-7; weak D call: TRBD2 (6 bases). The CDR3 is 12 residues long. CDR1 MNHEY and CDR2 SMNVEV come from the germline V gene (reference sequence). V dropped 6 bases and J dropped 6 bases, with 12 bases sitting between them. The CDR3 protein is CASRSVGGEQYF. The CDR3 DNA sequence: TGTGCCAGCAGATCCGTCGGGGGCGAGCAGTACTTC.

This clone was seen only a few times. The J gene is TRBJ1-1, the V gene TRBV4-3; D is ambiguous. Trimming removed 4 bases at V and 4 bases at J, with 16 bases between. The CDR3 spans 15 residues. The germline CDR1 and CDR2 sequences are LGHNA and YSLEER. CDR3 DNA: TGCGCCAGCAGCCTTTCACCAGTTGCGGGCACTGAAGCTTTCTTT. Translation: CASSLSPVAGTEAFF.

The chain combines TRBV7-2 with TRBJ1-6; D possibly corresponds to TRBD1 (5 bases). The CDR3 loop spans 15 amino acids. Trimming took 7 bases from V and 8 from J, leaving 18 bases between them. Germline-derived CDR1 and CDR2 are SGHTA and FQGNSA. For the CDR3, the DNA is TGTGCCAGCACCCCCGTTGGGGGAGGAGATTCACCCCTCCACTTT. It translates to CASTPVGGGDSPLHF.

The V call is TRBV24-1, the J call TRBJ2-1; 12 nucleotides align to TRBD2. V lost 1 base and J lost 4; bases outside the gene matches: 16. The germline V gene encodes CDR1 KGHDR and CDR2 SFDVKD. This CDR3 has 21 amino acids. The CDR3 DNA sequence: TGTGCCACCAGTGATTTCCTCAACGGACTAGCGGGGAGGGGGCTTTACAATGAGCAGTTCTTC. Amino acids: CATSDFLNGLAGRGLYNEQFF.

This clone was seen a few times. The chain is built from TRBV15 and TRBJ1-1, with TRBD1 as a possible D gene (5 bases). Germline CDR1 reads LNHNV; CDR2 reads YYDKDF (reference sequence). Trimming shortened V by 8 bases and J by 7 bases, and 17 bases separated the two germline ends. The CDR3 is 13 amino acids. The chain's CDR3 is CATSWRTGGEAFF. The CDR3 DNA reads as TGTGCCACCTCTTGGAGGACCGGGGGTGAAGCTTTCTTT. Full variable domain (missing parts from reference TRBV15 and TRBJ1-1): DAMVIQNPRYQVTQFGKPVTLSCSQTLNHNVMYWYQQKSSQAPKLLFHYYDKDFNNEADTPDNFQSRRPNTSFCFLDIRSPGLGDTAMYLCATSWRTGGEAFFGQGTRLTVV.

This chain joins TRBV11-2 and TRBJ2-1, with 10 nucleotides matching TRBD2. J gave up 10 bases and V 1 base, and 10 bases lay outside the gene matches. The CDR3 length is 16 residues. Germline CDR1 and CDR2: SGHAT and FQNNGV. The CDR3 DNA reads TGTGCCAGCAGCTTAGTTTTAGCGGGAGGCTCGGTCGAGCAGTTCTTC. Its translation is CASSLVLAGGSVEQFF.

The sample holds many counts of this clone. The rearrangement uses TRBV28 and TRBJ1-3; 8 bases are shared with TRBD1. The CDR3 is 17 amino acids. Trimming at V came to 11 bases and at J to 0 bases, leaving 15 bases not matched to a gene. Germline V gene sequence: CDR1 MDHEN, CDR2 SYDVKM. The CDR3 spells CAGRDRQVGSSGNTIYF. The CDR3 nucleotides are TGTGCCGGCCGGGACAGGCAGGTGGGGAGCTCTGGAAACACCATATATTTT. The full variable domain, its missing parts supplied by reference TRBV28 and TRBJ1-3, is DVKVTQSSRYLVKRTGEKVFLECVQDMDHENMFWYRQDPGLGLRLIYFSYDVKMKEKGDIPEGYSVSREKKERFSLILESASTNQTSMYLCAGRDRQVGSSGNTIYFGEGSWLTVV.

The chain has TRBV7-6 and TRBJ2-7; 7 bases fit TRBD2. Germline V gene lookup returns CDR1 SGHVS and CDR2 FNYEAQ. The V segment lost 1 base and the J segment 2 bases; nucleotides outside the gene matches: 2. This CDR3 has 14 residues. This CDR3 reads CASSLVAGTYEQYF. The DNA of the CDR3 is TGTGCCAGCAGCTTAGTAGCGGGCACCTACGAGCAGTACTTC.

V and J are TRBV9 and TRBJ1-1, with D unclear. The CDR3 runs to 14 residues. Trimming stripped 0 bases from V and 4 bases from J, with 10 bases between. Germline V gives CDR1 SGDLS, CDR2 YYNGEE. The CDR3 here is CASSVVPRSTEAFF. DNA of the CDR3: TGTGCCAGCAGCGTAGTACCGAGGAGCACTGAAGCTTTCTTT.

The CDR3 is CASSLEGTSGRKTQYF. The CDR3 coding sequence is TGTGCCAGCAGCTTAGAGGGGACTAGCGGGAGAAAGACCCAGTACTTC. The chain couples TRBV7-2 to TRBJ2-5; TRBD2 matches 14 bases. This CDR3 is 16 amino acids long. The germline gives CDR1 SGHTA, CDR2 FQGNSA. The J segment lost 6 bases and the V segment lost 1 base, leaving 4 bases of the junction unmatched.

The V gene is TRBV24-1, the J gene TRBJ2-5, with a weak D call TRBD1 (5 bases). The CDR3 is 11 residues long. Trimming shortened V by 3 bases and J by 10 bases, and 8 bases separated the two germline ends. Germline V gene data show CDR1 as KGHDR and CDR2 as SFDVKD. The CDR3 reads CATSDQGNQYF. The CDR3 region has the DNA TGTGCCACCAGTGATCAGGGAAACCAGTACTTC.

The CDR3 reads CASTLDTFSYEQYF. The CDR3 nucleotides are TGTGCCAGCACCTTGGACACCTTCTCCTACGAGCAGTACTTC. V usage is TRBV28 and J usage is TRBJ2-7; D may be TRBD1 (5 bases). This CDR3 is built from 14 residues. V was shortened by 7 bases and J by 0 bases, with 13 bases between the two germline ends. The germline gives CDR1 MDHEN, CDR2 SYDVKM.

The rearrangement uses TRBV5-1 and TRBJ2-5; D may be TRBD1 (5 bases). CDR1 and CDR2 from the germline V gene are SGHRS and YFSETQ. This CDR3 comprises 15 residues. V dropped 0 bases and J dropped 1 base, with 10 bases sitting between them. The CDR3 DNA reads TGCGCCAGCAGCTTGGGACAGCTAGGCCAAGAGACCCAGTACTTC. It encodes CASSLGQLGQETQYF.

The J gene is TRBJ2-3, the V gene TRBV11-2; tentative D call: TRBD2 (5 bases). The CDR3 spans 14 residues. Germline CDR1 is SGHAT and CDR2 is FQNNGV. V dropped 5 bases and J dropped 0 bases, with 9 bases sitting between them. The CDR3 is CASSLTGSTDTQYF. The CDR3, as DNA: TGTGCCAGCAGCCTGACGGGAAGCACAGATACGCAGTATTTT.

CDR3 nucleotide sequence: TGTGCCAGCAGCCCCCGGAGGGAGTACGAGGGCGGGGAGCTGTTTTTT. Amino acid sequence: CASSPRREYEGGELFF. The chain joins TRBV7-9 to TRBJ2-2, with D possibly matching TRBD2 (6 bases). CDR3 length equals 16 residues. CDR1 is SEHNR, CDR2 FQNEAQ, per germline (reference sequence). The germline V and J ends were trimmed by 5 bases and 7 bases, with 20 bases remaining between them.